Listed below are T cell receptor beta chains from one sample, sequenced in a study of cytomegalovirus exposure and HLA in healthy donors. Generated by immunoSEQ multiplex PCR, the TCRdb table keeps only in-frame clones and is missing some. Counted here are 160,000 or so clones, more than 70% occurring once; the ten biggest clones make up about 1.3%. The source material was PBMCs. The receptor set was obtained from a man aged 55 to 69 in good health and CMV-seronegative. CDR3s include the opening cysteine and the closing phenylalanine or tryptophan. D genes are given only for firm matches. Expanded clones are given a class, and other clones once, few, many or no size at all.

>TRBV7-9|.|TRBJ2-5|.
CSSSPNTQETQYF
TGTTCCAGCAGCCCCAACACCCAGGAGACCCAGTACTTC
>TRBV2|.|TRBJ2-7|.
CASSEINLSQGPYEQYF
TGTGCCAGCAGTGAAATTAATCTCAGTCAGGGTCCCTACGAGCAGTACTTC
>TRBV7-2|.|TRBJ2-5|TRBD2
CASTIGSGGFETQYF
TGTGCCAGCACCATAGGGTCGGGGGGTTTTGAGACCCAGTACTTC
>TRBV7-9|.|TRBJ2-1|TRBD2
CASSLGTVGLAGRGEQFF
TGTGCCAGCAGCTTAGGGACTGTGGGCCTAGCGGGAAGGGGTGAGCAGTTCTTC
>TRBV9|.|TRBJ2-3|TRBD2
CASSAGGTSADTQYF
TGTGCCAGCAGCGCCGGGGGGACTTCTGCAGATACGCAGTATTTT
>TRBV9|.|TRBJ2-7|.
CASSPRWQGYEQYF
TGTGCCAGCAGCCCCCGGTGGCAGGGGTACGAGCAGTACTTC
>TRBV30|.|TRBJ1-2|TRBD1
CAWSSKDRGGYGYTF
TGTGCCTGGAGTTCCAAGGACAGGGGCGGCTATGGCTACACCTTC
>TRBV30|few|TRBJ2-1|TRBD2
CACGLAGNNEQFF
TGTGCCTGCGGACTAGCGGGTAACAATGAGCAGTTCTTC
>TRBV15|.|TRBJ2-7|.
CATSRARGWGYEQYF
TGTGCCACCAGCAGAGCCCGGGGGTGGGGCTACGAGCAGTACTTC
>TRBV19|once|TRBJ1-5|TRBD1
CASSNDRDSNQPQHF
TGTGCCAGTTCAAACGACAGGGATAGCAATCAGCCCCAGCATTTT
>TRBV5-6|.|TRBJ1-3|.
CASSPRPRTVGNTIYF
TGTGCCAGCAGCCCCCGACCGAGGACAGTTGGAAACACCATATATTTT
>TRBV5-4|.|TRBJ2-1|TRBD2
CASSPSGIHNEQFF
TGTGCCAGCAGCCCTAGCGGGATCCACAATGAGCAGTTCTTC
>TRBV5-4|.|TRBJ1-1|.
CASSTGGAGKNTEAFF
TGTGCCAGCAGCACTGGCGGGGCAGGGAAGAACACTGAAGCTTTCTTT
>TRBV28|.|TRBJ2-1|.
CASSLWGAGEQFF
TGTGCCAGCAGTTTATGGGGGGCAGGGGAGCAGTTCTTC
>TRBV7-9|.|TRBJ2-2|.
CASSLGLGNTGELFF
TGTGCCAGCAGCTTAGGTCTCGGGAACACCGGGGAGCTGTTTTTT
>TRBV7-2|.|TRBJ2-1|.
CASSYLEDSNNEQFF
TGTGCCAGCAGCTATCTCGAGGACTCTAACAATGAGCAGTTCTTC
>TRBV10-3|.|TRBJ2-7|TRBD2
CAISGPGSGAGYEQYF
TGTGCCATCAGTGGACCGGGGAGCGGGGCTGGATACGAGCAGTACTTC
>TRBV2|.|TRBJ2-1|.
CASSGDINEQFF
TGTGCCAGCAGTGGGGACATCAATGAGCAGTTCTTC
>TRBV5-4|.|TRBJ1-4|.
CASSFSRATNEKLFF
TGTGCCAGCAGCTTTAGCAGGGCAACTAATGAAAAACTGTTTTTT
>TRBV6-1|.|TRBJ2-1|TRBD2
CASSRLAGGSHEQFF
TGTGCCAGCAGTAGACTAGCGGGGGGGAGCCATGAGCAGTTCTTC
>TRBV4-3|.|TRBJ1-2|.
CASSQVGGNYGYTF
TGCGCCAGCAGCCAAGTGGGGGGTAACTATGGCTACACCTTC
>TRBV7-8|.|TRBJ1-5|.
CASSSTGGAFNQPQHF
TGTGCCAGCAGCTCCACGGGGGGGGCGTTCAATCAGCCCCAGCATTTT
>TRBV5-1|few|TRBJ2-7|TRBD2
CASSLWRGGVDEQYF
TGCGCCAGCAGCTTGTGGAGGGGAGGGGTCGACGAGCAGTACTTC
>TRBV6-6|.|TRBJ1-5|.
CASSYVDRPNQPQHF
TGTGCCAGCAGTTACGTGGACAGACCCAATCAGCCCCAGCATTTT
>TRBV30|.|TRBJ2-7|TRBD2
CAWSVPGTSGYEQYF
TGTGCCTGGAGTGTCCCGGGGACTAGCGGGTACGAGCAGTACTTC
>TRBV7-9|.|TRBJ2-1|TRBD2
CASSTPGLGGEQFF
TGTGCCAGCAGTACTCCCGGACTGGGGGGGGAGCAGTTCTTC
>TRBV19|.|TRBJ1-1|.
CASREKGSPWTEAFF
TGTGCCAGTAGGGAAAAGGGGTCCCCCTGGACTGAAGCTTTCTTT
>TRBV5-6|.|TRBJ1-1|.
CASSTYFKGPGTEAFF
TGTGCCAGCAGCACCTACTTTAAGGGCCCGGGGACTGAAGCTTTCTTT
>TRBV6-5|.|TRBJ2-7|.
CASTRRDFLSEQYF
TGTGCCAGCACTCGGAGGGATTTTTTAAGCGAGCAGTACTTC
>TRBV4-3|.|TRBJ2-5|.
CASSRERSPQETQYF
TGCGCCAGCAGCCGCGAAAGAAGTCCCCAAGAGACCCAGTACTTC
>TRBV7-2|.|TRBJ2-5|.
CASSGGVAEETQYF
TGTGCCAGCAGCGGCGGGGTTGCGGAGGAGACCCAGTACTTC
>TRBV5-8|.|TRBJ1-1|.
CASSLVRNTEAFF
TGTGCCAGCAGCTTGGTCAGGAACACTGAAGCTTTCTTT
>TRBV10-3|.|TRBJ2-3|.
CAISEHGGPQDTQYF
TGTGCCATCAGTGAGCACGGGGGACCCCAAGATACGCAGTATTTT
>TRBV28|.|TRBJ2-1|TRBD2
CASSLWTSVGYNEQFF
TGTGCCAGCAGTTTATGGACTAGCGTGGGCTACAATGAGCAGTTCTTC
>TRBV7-2|.|TRBJ2-1|TRBD2
CASTDSLAGGIYNEQFF
TGTGCCAGCACCGATAGCCTAGCGGGAGGCATCTACAATGAGCAGTTCTTC
>TRBV9|.|TRBJ2-1|TRBD2
CASSHGLAVGNEQFF
TGTGCCAGCAGCCATGGACTAGCGGTCGGTAATGAGCAGTTCTTC
>TRBV4-2|.|TRBJ1-3|.
CASSQGGYPGNTIYF
TGTGCCAGCAGCCAAGGGGGCTACCCTGGAAACACCATATATTTT
>TRBV7-9|.|TRBJ1-1|.
CASSKFSGNTEAFF
TGTGCCAGCAGCAAATTCAGTGGGAACACTGAAGCTTTCTTT
>TRBV19|once|TRBJ1-3|.
CASSRGTSGNTIYF
TGTGCCAGTAGTAGGGGCACCTCTGGAAACACCATATATTTT
>TRBV7-9|.|TRBJ2-5|.
CASSLAQGRETQYF
TGTGCCAGCAGCTTAGCACAGGGTCGAGAGACCCAGTACTTC
>TRBV5-1|.|TRBJ2-5|TRBD1
CASSLGLRDRDKETQYF
TGCGCCAGCAGCTTGGGGCTCCGGGACAGAGACAAAGAGACCCAGTACTTC
>TRBV18|.|TRBJ2-1|.
CASSRDGRLSNEQFF
TGTGCCAGCTCACGAGACGGGAGACTTTCCAATGAGCAGTTCTTC
>TRBV30|.|TRBJ2-1|TRBD2
CASPSSSGERQFF
TGTGCCTCTCCAAGTTCTAGCGGGGAGAGGCAGTTCTTC
>TRBV10-3|.|TRBJ1-2|TRBD1
CAIRVQGAIDGYTF
TGTGCCATCAGAGTACAGGGGGCGATCGATGGCTACACCTTC
>TRBV9|.|TRBJ2-2|.
CASSASIEGGELTGELFF
TGTGCCAGCAGCGCTAGTATCGAGGGCGGAGAATTAACCGGGGAGCTGTTTTTT
>TRBV7-3|.|TRBJ2-7|TRBD1
CSSSLAGGGGYEQYF
TGTTCCAGCAGCTTGGCAGGGGGCGGAGGCTACGAGCAGTACTTC
>TRBV18|.|TRBJ1-1|TRBD1
CASSAQGEGTEAFF
TGTGCCAGCTCAGCACAGGGGGAGGGCACTGAAGCTTTCTTT
>TRBV11-2|.|TRBJ2-7|.
CASSLQGSSYEQYF
TGTGCCAGCAGCTTACAGGGGTCCTCCTACGAGCAGTACTTC
>TRBV5-1|.|TRBJ1-1|.
CASSLAPGADTEAFF
TGCGCCAGCAGCTTGGCCCCAGGGGCGGACACTGAAGCTTTCTTT
>TRBV4-3|.|TRBJ2-1|TRBD2
CASSQDQGTSGYNEQFF
TGCGCCAGCAGCCAAGATCAAGGGACTAGTGGCTACAATGAGCAGTTCTTC
>TRBV6-5|.|TRBJ1-6|.
CASSYSGGSSPLHF
TGTGCCAGCAGTTACTCCGGGGGTTCTTCACCCCTCCACTTT
>TRBV27|.|TRBJ1-1|TRBD1
CASSLAGGNTEAFF
TGTGCCAGCAGTTTAGCAGGGGGGAACACTGAAGCTTTCTTT
>TRBV21-1|.|TRBJ1-6|.
CASSHPPSSYNSPLHF
TGTGCCAGCAGCCATCCCCCCAGCTCCTATAATTCACCCCTCCACTTT
>TRBV28|.|TRBJ2-7|TRBD2
CASSPGTSARYEQYF
TGTGCCAGCAGTCCCGGGACTAGCGCACGCTACGAGCAGTACTTC
>TRBV28|.|TRBJ2-7|TRBD2
CASSFRGGPAGEQYF
TGTGCCAGCAGTTTTCGGGGGGGCCCTGCGGGGGAGCAGTACTTC
>TRBV5-1|.|TRBJ2-7|TRBD2
CASSLLAGSYEQYF
TGCGCCAGCAGCTTACTAGCGGGCTCCTACGAGCAGTACTTC